The source of this T cell receptor (beta chain) is a study of vaccination effects on CD4 cells after COVID-19. Comments on this clone: Its antigen is still unknown.

This CDR3 comprises 14 residues. Trimming removed 2 bases from V and 1 base from J, with 11 bases in between. Germline V lookup: CDR1 SQVTM, CDR2 ANQGSEA. Profiled with immunoSEQ multiplex PCR; TCRdb holds only in-frame clones, not every one. The table shows tens of thousands of clones, with about four fifths occurring only once. The culture ran for 10 days, and then CD4+ T cells were isolated. The chain is built from TRBV29-1 and TRBJ1-1; D gene uncertain. Here the sequenced sample was CD4+ T cells from PBMCs cultured without peptide, taken before COVID-19 vaccination. The receptor comes from a human donor who received a COVID-19 vaccine. CDR3 in amino acids: CSVEIPQKNTEAFF. CDR3 nucleotide sequence: TGCAGCGTTGAAATCCCTCAGAAGAACACTGAAGCTTTCTTT. Full variable domain (remainder filled in from reference TRBV29-1 and TRBJ1-1): SAVISQKPSRDICQRGTSLTIQCQVDSQVTMMFWYRQQPGQSLTLIATANQGSEATYESGFVIDKFPISRPNLTFSTLTVSNMSPEDSSIYLCSVEIPQKNTEAFFGQGTRLTVV.